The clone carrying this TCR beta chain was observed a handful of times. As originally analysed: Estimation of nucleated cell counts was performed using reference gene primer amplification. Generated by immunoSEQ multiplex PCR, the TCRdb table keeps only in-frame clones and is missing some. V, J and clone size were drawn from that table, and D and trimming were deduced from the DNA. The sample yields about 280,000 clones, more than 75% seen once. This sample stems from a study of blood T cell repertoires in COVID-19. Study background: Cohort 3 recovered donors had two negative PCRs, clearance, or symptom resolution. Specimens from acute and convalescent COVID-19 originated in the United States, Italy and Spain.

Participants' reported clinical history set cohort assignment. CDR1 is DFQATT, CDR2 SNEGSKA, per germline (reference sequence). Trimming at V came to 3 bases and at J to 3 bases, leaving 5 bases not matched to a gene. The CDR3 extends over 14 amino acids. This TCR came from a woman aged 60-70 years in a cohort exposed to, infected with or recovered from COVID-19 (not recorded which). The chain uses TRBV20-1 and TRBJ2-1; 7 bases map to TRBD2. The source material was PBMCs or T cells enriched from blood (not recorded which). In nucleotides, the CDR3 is TGCAGTGCTAGTCTGTGGGAGGGCTACAATGAGCAGTTCTTC. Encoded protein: CSASLWEGYNEQFF.